The 10 T cell receptor beta chains below come from one sample, sequenced in a study of beta chain features in type 1 diabetes. General study findings and limits: All four CD4+ subsets of Type 1 diabetes patients contained TCRB CDR3s that were moderately but significantly shorter.

Sequencing targeted expressed TCRB transcripts, as all isolated RNA had been reverse transcribed. Assay used: immunoSEQ multiplex PCR; TCRdb lists only in-frame clones, some missing. The sample includes over 600,000 clones, 9.5% to 15% of them seen just once. Their cognate antigens are unknown. The specimen sequenced was naive CD4+ T cells from blood. Receptors were obtained from a young man with type 1 diabetes.

V is TRBV7-2 and J is TRBJ2-4; D perhaps matches TRBD2 (5 bases). From germline, CDR1 is SGHTA and CDR2 FQGNSA. The CDR3 contains 15 residues. V was shortened by 1 base and J by 1 base, with 8 bases between the two germline ends. The CDR3 loop reads CASSLGWEAKNIQYF. CDR3 sequence (DNA): TGTGCCAGCAGCTTAGGTTGGGAGGCCAAAAACATTCAGTACTTC.

The V gene is TRBV27, the J gene TRBJ1-2, with unresolved D. The ends were cut back, 5 bases at V and 7 bases at J, with 17 bases in the middle. Per germline, CDR1 MNHEY and CDR2 SMNVEV (reference sequence). CDR3 length: 14 residues. CDR3 DNA sequence: TGTGCCAGCAGTCGTAGTGTGGCGGGATTTGGCTACACCTTC. Its protein product is CASSRSVAGFGYTF.

The gene calls are TRBV5-1 and TRBJ2-1; TRBD1 or TRBD2 may be the D gene (5 bases each). The V end lost 4 bases, the J end lost 4 bases, and 15 bases lay between the germline ends. This CDR3 comprises 15 residues. Per the germline V gene, CDR1 is SGHRS and CDR2 is YFSETQ. In DNA form, the CDR3 reads TGCGCCAGCAGCCCCCGGGGCGTCCAGTACAATGAGCAGTTCTTC. Translating it yields CASSPRGVQYNEQFF.

The table lists this clone with a few counts. The chain is built from TRBV30 and TRBJ1-2; 8 bases line up with TRBD1. The germline V gene encodes CDR1 GTSNPN and CDR2 SVGIG (reference sequence). There are 14 residues in the CDR3. V lost 0 bases and J lost 4; bases outside the gene matches: 4. In DNA, the CDR3 is TGTGCCTGGAGTGTAGGGACAGGCCTCTATGGCTACACCTTC. Translating it yields CAWSVGTGLYGYTF.

This clone was detected only a few times. V usage is TRBV19 and J usage is TRBJ1-1; 7 positions match TRBD1. CDR3 size: 14 residues. Per the germline V gene, CDR1 is LNHDA and CDR2 is SQIVND (reference sequence). V gave up 4 bases and J gave up 6 bases; unmatched junction bases: 8. The CDR3 DNA sequence: TGTGCCAGTAGTACCCAGGGCCAGGGGGCTGAAGCTTTCTTT. Protein sequence: CASSTQGQGAEAFF.

This clone has more than one count but fewer than ten. V is TRBV15 and J is TRBJ1-1, with D possibly being TRBD1 (5 bases). Per germline, CDR1 LNHNV and CDR2 YYDKDF (reference sequence). The CDR3 is 16 amino acids. V was shortened by 2 bases and J by 1 base, with 14 bases between the two germline ends. CDR3 residues: CATSRPDGAENTEAFF. CDR3 sequence (DNA): TGTGCCACCAGCAGACCAGACGGGGCGGAGAACACTGAAGCTTTCTTT.

The rearrangement uses TRBV7-2 and TRBJ1-4, with D unclear. CDR1 is SGHTA and CDR2 is FQGNSA in the germline V gene. The CDR3 is 15 amino acids. Trimming removed 5 bases from V and 5 bases from J, with 15 bases in between. The chain's CDR3 is CASSANPAKNEKLFF. CDR3 DNA sequence: TGTGCCAGCAGCGCCAACCCCGCGAAGAATGAAAAACTGTTTTTT.

The chain has TRBV15 and TRBJ2-1, with D tentatively TRBD2 (6 bases). Deletions cut 0 bases from V and 3 bases from J, with 9 bases between. Germline V lookup: CDR1 LNHNV, CDR2 YYDKDF (reference sequence). The CDR3 has 15 residues. The CDR3: CATSREGGIYNEQFF. The DNA for the CDR3 is TGTGCCACCAGCAGAGAGGGGGGTATCTACAATGAGCAGTTCTTC. Full variable domain (rest looked up from reference TRBV15 and TRBJ2-1): DAMVIQNPRYQVTQFGKPVTLSCSQTLNHNVMYWYQQKSSQAPKLLFHYYDKDFNNEADTPDNFQSRRPNTSFCFLDIRSPGLGDTAMYLCATSREGGIYNEQFFGPGTRLTVL.

This clone was seen only a few times. The rearrangement links TRBV4-2 to TRBJ2-7; 14 nucleotides agree with TRBD2. Germline V lookup: CDR1 LGHNA, CDR2 YNFKEQ. The V gene end was trimmed by 3 bases and the J gene end by 1 base; junction bases not matched to a gene: 5. This CDR3 has 17 amino acids. CDR3: CASSHIGTSGSSYEQYF. For the CDR3, the DNA is TGTGCCAGCAGCCACATCGGGACTAGCGGGAGTTCCTACGAGCAGTACTTC.

This clone was found a few times. The rearrangement joins TRBV9 to TRBJ2-7; D is perhaps TRBD1 (6 bases). The CDR3 is 14 amino acids. With 3 bases removed from V and 4 bases from J, the gap between germline ends came to 14 bases. Germline V gene data show CDR1 as SGDLS and CDR2 as YYNGEE. CDR3 nucleotide sequence: TGTGCCAGCAGCGGACGGGACACCTCTTACGAGCAGTACTTC. Translation: CASSGRDTSYEQYF.